The source of this T cell receptor beta chain is a study of cytomegalovirus exposure and HLA in healthy donors. The CDR3 extends over 16 amino acids. The V gene's germline CDR1 is SGHRS and CDR2 YFSETQ. Unmatched junction bases numbered 2, after V lost 0 bases and J lost 1 base. General study findings and limits: Later analysis placed DRB1 highest and HLA-C lowest in TCR association rates, which differed by HLA locus. Presence/absence results assume similar sequencing depth per donor, which may not hold.

13 Jbeta primers and 60 Vbeta primers were used for the PCR. Some clones are missing from TCRdb's copy, which holds only in-frame ones; the method was immunoSEQ multiplex PCR. The sample holds around 130,000 clones; roughly 70% are singletons and the top ten take around 2.1%. Points on this clone: Its target is unknown.

This TCR derives from a woman aged 40 to 49 in good health and CMV-seropositive. The material sequenced was PBMCs. This chain links TRBV5-1 with TRBJ1-5, with 9 bases that match TRBD1. The CDR3 protein is CASSLEGQGSNQPQHF. The CDR3 region has the DNA TGCGCCAGCAGCTTGGAGGGACAGGGAAGCAATCAGCCCCAGCATTTT. Based on the CDR3 plus reference TRBV5-1 and TRBJ1-5, the full variable domain is KAGVTQTPRYLIKTRGQQVTLSCSPISGHRSVSWYQQTPGQGLQFLFEYFSETQRNKGNFPGRFSGRQFSNSRSEMNVSTLELGDSALYLCASSLEGQGSNQPQHFGDGTRLSIL.